Listed below are T cell receptor beta chains from one sample, sequenced in a study of early T cells in non-severe SARS-CoV-2 infection. TCRdb fed the 5' RACE reads into MiXCR, producing one record per CDR3 protein. The repertoire holds fewer than 85,000 distinct CDR3 sequences, with roughly an eighth as singletons. The sample consisted of whole blood. The receptors originated from an adult who was a healthcare worker with PCR-confirmed SARS-CoV-2 infection or an uninfected control (not recorded which). Each CDR3 is given with its conserved first and last residue. The D gene is left open where the match is weak. Clone size is stated in some rows and not others, as once, few, many or a class when expanded.

J: TRBJ1-5; size: NA; V: TRBV30; D: NA; DNA: TGTGCCTGGAGTTCGCGGGGGCAGGGCAATCAGCCCCAGCATTTT; CDR3: CAWSSRGQGNQPQHF
J: TRBJ2-2; size: few; V: TRBV6-5; D: TRBD1; DNA: TGTGCCAGCAGCATGGACAGGGGGCTGTCCGGGGAGCTGTTTTTT; CDR3: CASSMDRGLSGELFF
J: TRBJ2-5; size: NA; V: TRBV6-1; D: NA; DNA: TGTGCCAGCAGTGTCCGGGGGCTGGAGACCCAGTACTTC; CDR3: CASSVRGLETQYF
J: TRBJ2-1; size: few; V: TRBV15; D: NA; DNA: TGTGCCACCAGCAGAGATCAAACAGACAATGAGCAGTTCTTC; CDR3: CATSRDQTDNEQFF
J: TRBJ2-1; size: few; V: TRBV4-2; D: NA; DNA: TGTGCCAGCAGCCGTCGAGGGGGCCAGGGTGGCGGGAGTGATTCCTACAATGAGCAGTTCTTC; CDR3: CASSRRGGQGGGSDSYNEQFF
J: TRBJ2-7; size: NA; V: TRBV10-3; D: NA; DNA: TGTGCCATCAGTGACCGGGACCCGTACGAGCAGTACTTC; CDR3: CAISDRDPYEQYF
J: TRBJ2-7; size: NA; V: TRBV11-2; D: NA; DNA: TGTGCCAGCAGCCCAGCAGGGACCCTTTTCTACGAGCAGTACTTC; CDR3: CASSPAGTLFYEQYF
J: TRBJ2-4; size: NA; V: TRBV6-2/TRBV6-3; D: TRBD2; DNA: TGTGCCAGCAGTTACCCCAGCGGGACCAAAAACATTCAGTACTTC; CDR3: CASSYPSGTKNIQYF
J: TRBJ2-2; size: few; V: TRBV19; D: NA; DNA: TGTGCCAGTATTGACCGGGGGCGGACCGGGGAGCTGTTTTTT; CDR3: CASIDRGRTGELFF
J: TRBJ2-7; size: NA; V: TRBV4-2; D: NA; DNA: TGTGCCAGCAGCCAAGAGTTCCAGGGGAAGGACGAGCAGTACTTC; CDR3: CASSQEFQGKDEQYF
J: TRBJ1-1; size: many; V: TRBV5-1; D: NA; DNA: TGCGCCAGCTGCCCATTGGGGAACACTGAAGCTTTCTTT; CDR3: CASCPLGNTEAFF
J: TRBJ1-1; size: many; V: TRBV18; D: NA; DNA: TGTGCCAGCTCCCCTGACAACACTGAAGCTTTCTTT; CDR3: CASSPDNTEAFF
J: TRBJ1-6; size: NA; V: TRBV5-4; D: NA; DNA: TGTGCCAGCAGCTTGGGGGGCGGATCACCCCTCCACTTT; CDR3: CASSLGGGSPLHF
J: TRBJ2-1; size: NA; V: TRBV29-1; D: TRBD2; DNA: TGCAGCGTTTCGAAGCGGGGGGGCTCAAATGAGCAGTTCTTC; CDR3: CSVSKRGGSNEQFF
J: TRBJ1-4; size: NA; V: TRBV6-2/TRBV6-3; D: TRBD1; DNA: TGTGCCAGCAGTTACCCGCAAGCAGGGGGATATGAAAAACTGTTTTTT; CDR3: CASSYPQAGGYEKLFF
J: TRBJ2-3; size: NA; V: TRBV29-1; D: TRBD1; DNA: TGCAGCGTTGAAGGGACAGGTCTTAGCACAGATACGCAGTATTTT; CDR3: CSVEGTGLSTDTQYF
J: TRBJ1-2; size: many; V: TRBV19; D: TRBD1; DNA: TGTGCCAGTAGTATCTCAGGGGGCAACTATGGCTACACCTTC; CDR3: CASSISGGNYGYTF
J: TRBJ2-7; size: few; V: TRBV12-3/TRBV12-4; D: NA; DNA: TGTGCCAGCAGTTTGGTGATCTCCGAGCAGTACTTC; CDR3: CASSLVISEQYF
J: TRBJ2-7; size: many; V: TRBV9; D: NA; DNA: TGTGCCAGCAGCCCCTGGGAGCGCTCCTACGAGCAGTACTTC; CDR3: CASSPWERSYEQYF
J: TRBJ2-2; size: many; V: TRBV18; D: NA; DNA: TGTGCCAGCTCACGAGACACCGGGGAGCTGTTTTTT; CDR3: CASSRDTGELFF
J: TRBJ2-1; size: many; V: TRBV20-1; D: TRBD2; DNA: TGCAGTGCCCATACCCTAGCGGGAGGTTACTACAATGAGCAGTTCTTC; CDR3: CSAHTLAGGYYNEQFF
J: TRBJ1-1; size: many; V: TRBV7-6; D: NA; DNA: TGTGCCAGCAGCTCCGGAATTGCAGGGGTTAACACTGAAGCTTTCTTT; CDR3: CASSSGIAGVNTEAFF